The clone carrying this T cell receptor beta chain was observed a few times. V was trimmed by 3 bases and J by 7 bases, leaving 12 bases between them. The CDR3 is 13 amino acids. Germline V gene data show CDR1 as MDHEN and CDR2 as SYDVKM. Here immunoSEQ multiplex PCR was the method, and the copy in TCRdb shows in-frame clones only, minus some. The data show 170,000 or so clones, 80% to 85% seen once. The data stem from a study of blood T cell repertoires in COVID-19. Whole-study context: Sample material is recorded as cDNA or gDNA derived from T cells, B-cell-depleted T cells, or PBMCs.

The chain is built from TRBV28 and TRBJ1-1; D gene ambiguous. The source is a man between 18 and 29 years old with active or convalescent COVID-19. The sequenced material came from peripheral blood. CDR3 coding DNA: TGTGCCAGCAGTTTGCAGAGGTTCAGTGAAGCTTTCTTT. This codes for CASSLQRFSEAFF.